This T cell receptor (beta chain) was identified in a study of blood T cells in healthy people across ages. Study-level results: Relative to aged donors, long-lived donors carried more naive CD4+ cells and displayed higher diversity.

On this clonotype itself: Its antigen remains unidentified.

Then a second PCR, running about 7 to 11 cycles, was carried out with a sample-barcoded 5' primer and a J-beta primer mix. TCRdb called the 5' RACE reads again in MiXCR, with one record for every CDR3 protein. The data hold 890,000 or so distinct CDR3 sequences, with under 80% observed a single time. Germline assignment: CDR1 SQVTM and CDR2 ANQGSEA. The CDR3 has 13 amino acids. The ends lost 8 bases at V and 3 bases at J; junction bases unmatched: 9. The people who gave samples were healthy Caucasians from Russia, aged roughly 6 to 100. The specimen was blood. This TCR derives from a young man in good health. This rearrangement joins TRBV29-1 to TRBJ1-2; 7 bases align to TRBD1. DNA for the CDR3: TGCAGCACCCACGACAGGGAGGACTATGGCTACACCTTC. As protein: CSTHDREDYGYTF.